This record concerns one T cell receptor (beta chain) sequence. Its antigen is as yet unknown. This sample was taken from a study of T cells in Graves' hyperthyroidism and ophthalmopathy. Study conclusions and caveats: Blood shared most expanded thyroid clonotypes above 0.001. Before onset, by a median of about six months, the model predicted ophthalmopathy. Separating ophthalmopathy from stable hyperthyroidism was achieved by a 13 V-J model.

Germline CDR1 is MNHEY and CDR2 is SVGAGI. V was pared by 4 bases and J by 2 bases, with 12 bases between. This CDR3 is built from 14 residues. Active moderate-to-severe ophthalmopathy, Clinical Activity Score at least 3, NOSPECS at least 4, under 3 months' duration. The source material, RNA transcripts, was used to amplify TCR beta CDR3 regions. HTBI primers were the set used in a first-round RT-PCR of the TCR CDR3. TCRdb passed the multiplex PCR reads through MiXCR, listing each CDR3 protein once. This table holds about 370,000 distinct CDR3 sequences, roughly 15% found once. J is TRBJ2-7 and V is TRBV6-5, with D tentatively TRBD1 (5 bases). The material sequenced was blood. The receptor's source is an older woman with Graves' ophthalmopathy. The CDR3 coding sequence is TGTGCCAGCAGTTCCCCAGGGCGAACCTACGAGCAGTACTTC. Protein: CASSSPGRTYEQYF.